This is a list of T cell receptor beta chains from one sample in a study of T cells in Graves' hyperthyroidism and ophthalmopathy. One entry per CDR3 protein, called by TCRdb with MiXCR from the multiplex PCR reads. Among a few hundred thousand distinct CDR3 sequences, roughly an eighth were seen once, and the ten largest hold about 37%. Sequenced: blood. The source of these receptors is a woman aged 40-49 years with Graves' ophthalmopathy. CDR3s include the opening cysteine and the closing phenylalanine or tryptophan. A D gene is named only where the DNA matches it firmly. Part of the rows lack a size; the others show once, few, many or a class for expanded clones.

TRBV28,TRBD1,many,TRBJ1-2,TGTGCCAGCAGTTTGGGGGACAGGGGTGGCTACACCTTC,CASSLGDRGGYTF
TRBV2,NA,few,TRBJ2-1,TGTGCCAGCAGTGTAAGGAGTAACAATGAGCAGTTCTTC,CASSVRSNNEQFF
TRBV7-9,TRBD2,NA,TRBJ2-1,TGTGCCAGCAGCTTATGGTCCGCGACTAGCGGGAGCTTCTATGAGCAGTTCTTC,CASSLWSATSGSFYEQFF
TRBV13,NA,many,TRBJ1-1,TGTGCCAGCAGCTATACAGAGAACACTGAAGCTTTCTTT,CASSYTENTEAFF
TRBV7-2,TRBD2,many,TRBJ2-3,TGTGCCAGCGAGCGAGCGGGGGGCGGTGCAGATACGCAGTATTTT,CASERAGGGADTQYF
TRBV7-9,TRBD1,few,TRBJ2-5,TGTGCCAGCAGCCCCCCCCGACAGGGTAGAGAGACCCAGTACTTC,CASSPPRQGRETQYF
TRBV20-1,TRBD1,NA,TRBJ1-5,TGCAGTGCTAGTTTCTTGACAGGGAGCAATCAGCCCCAGCATTTT,CSASFLTGSNQPQHF
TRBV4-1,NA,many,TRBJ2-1,TGCGCCAGCAGCCAAGTTTATGGTGGGGGTACGGTAAATGAGCAGTTCTTC,CASSQVYGGGTVNEQFF
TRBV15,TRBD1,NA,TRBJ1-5,TGTGCCACAAAACCGGGACAGGCAATAGAGCCCCAGCATTTT,CATKPGQAIEPQHF
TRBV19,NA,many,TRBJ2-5,TGTGCCAGTAGTACCGGAGGACTTTCGAGGGAGACCCAGTACTTC,CASSTGGLSRETQYF
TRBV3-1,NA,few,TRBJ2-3,TGTGCCAGCAGCCAAGGACTGTCTACTATTACAGATACGCAGTATTTT,CASSQGLSTITDTQYF
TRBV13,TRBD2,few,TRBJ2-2,TGTGCCAGCAGCCCTCTTACCTCTGAACTAGCGGGAGAAAGCGGGGAGCTGTTTTTT,CASSPLTSELAGESGELFF
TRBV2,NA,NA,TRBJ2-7,TGTGCCAGCAGTGAAAAATCTATATCCGAGCAGTACTTC,CASSEKSISEQYF
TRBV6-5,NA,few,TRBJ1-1,TGTGCCAGCAGTTATCTCGACAGAATTGAAGCTTTCTTT,CASSYLDRIEAFF
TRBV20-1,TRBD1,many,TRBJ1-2,TGCAGTGCTAGAGGACAGGGGGCGATTTCTGGCGGCTACACCTTC,CSARGQGAISGGYTF
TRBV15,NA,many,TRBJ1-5,TGTGCCACCAGCGTGAGGGGTCCTCAGCCCCAGCATTTT,CATSVRGPQPQHF
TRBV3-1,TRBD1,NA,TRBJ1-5,TGTGCCAGCAGCCAAGGTTTGGGACAGGGAGGTCAGCCCCAGCATTTT,CASSQGLGQGGQPQHF
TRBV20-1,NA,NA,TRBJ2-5,TGCAGTGCTCCTAGCGCCCGGGTGCAGACCCAGTACTTC,CSAPSARVQTQYF
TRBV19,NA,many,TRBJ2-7,TGTGCCAGTAGTATAAAACAACAGGCCCTTGTGGTGGAGCAGTACTTC,CASSIKQQALVVEQYF
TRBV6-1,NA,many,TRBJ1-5,TGTGCCAGCAGACTAGACAGTAGCAATCAGCCCCAGCATTTT,CASRLDSSNQPQHF
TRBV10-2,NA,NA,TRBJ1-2,TGCGCCAGCAGCCGAGAGACAGGAAAAAACTATGGCTACACCTTC,CASSRETGKNYGYTF